This TCR beta chain was identified in a study of cytomegalovirus exposure and HLA in healthy donors. Study-wide results and caveats: CMV serostatus was the only immune exposure information that was available. Further analysis was carried out later, and it showed several of the most significant clusters appearing linked to common viral pathogens. Later work found most CMV-associated TCR beta chains apparently HLA-restricted.

The PCR made use of 60 Vbeta and 13 Jbeta primers. Sequencing was performed with immunoSEQ multiplex PCR; in TCRdb, only in-frame clones are kept and a portion is missing. The data show 150,000 or so clones, with 73% seen just once and roughly 1.7% held by the top ten. On this clone: The antigen is undetermined.

Germline CDR1 reads MDHEN; CDR2 reads SYDVKM. This CDR3 region has 13 residues. The V and J ends lost 8 bases and 2 bases, in that order; junction bases with no gene match: 3. The donors comprised healthy bone marrow donors. The source of this sequence is a woman younger than 30 in good health and CMV-seronegative. Specimen: PBMCs. This sequence joins TRBV28 and TRBJ1-2; 9 bases are shared with TRBD1. Here the CDR3 reads CASQGQGNYGYTF. The DNA of the CDR3 is TGTGCCAGCCAAGGACAGGGGAACTATGGCTACACCTTC.